This T cell receptor beta chain appears in the sequencing data of a study of T cells expressing NK-cell markers. As for the study in general: All TCR beta repertoires analysed originated from sorted CD3+CD56+NKG2C+, CD3+CD56+NKG2C- and CD3+CD56-NKG2C+ T cells. Sequenced donors, eight in total, included seven who were HCMV-seropositive and one who was seronegative.

Study-level points and caveats: In a handful of donors, these clonotypes also led the CD3+CD56-NKG2C+ fraction.

As the method of synthesis, 5'RACE template switching with UMIs yielded TCR beta cDNA. From the 5' RACE reads, TCRdb lists one entry per CDR3 protein and no DNA. Its listing shows about 390,000 distinct CDR3 sequences. This CDR3 is 14 amino acids long. Per the germline V gene, CDR1 is MNHNS and CDR2 is SASEGT. Comment on this clonotype: What it binds is unknown.

The chain couples TRBV6-1 to TRBJ1-1; the D call of TRBD1 rests on TCRdb alone, since no DNA is present to check it. The sequence derives from a woman aged 50 to 60 in good health. Sequencing used blood T cells: a sorted CD56 or NKG2C T cell subset, CD4+ or CD8+ T cells, or bulk PBMC T cells (not recorded which). The CDR3 here is CATTDRGKLGEAFF.